This is a list of T cell receptor beta chains from one sample in a study of T cell repertoires in cytomegalovirus infection. MiXCR, run by TCRdb on the reads, gives a single entry per CDR3 protein. The sample lists just over 150,000 distinct CDR3 sequences, about 25% seen once, with approximately 9.9% in the top ten. The sample comprised PBMCs. Every receptor here comes from a human donor in good health (CMV status not recorded). Some clones in this sample may be carry-over from other donors' samples. CDR3s include the opening cysteine and the closing phenylalanine or tryptophan. Fields, in order: V gene, CDR3 protein.

V gene: TRBV4-1; CDR3 protein: CASSQGLTEGTDTQYF
V gene: TRBV7-9; CDR3 protein: CAGSVTGVNAYEQYF
V gene: TRBV7-6; CDR3 protein: CASSRQAADTQYF
V gene: TRBV10-2; CDR3 protein: CASSEIQGNGYTF
V gene: TRBV12-3/TRBV12-4; CDR3 protein: CASSLAGGTGSNQPQHF
V gene: TRBV28; CDR3 protein: CASSSVLNTEAFF
V gene: TRBV7-6; CDR3 protein: CASSDRGWDTEAFF
V gene: TRBV20-1; CDR3 protein: CSASGAGGQGEQFF
V gene: TRBV20-1; CDR3 protein: CSAREQGAGNTIYF
V gene: TRBV14; CDR3 protein: CASSQEEVGAGGEANEKLFF
V gene: TRBV6-2/TRBV6-3; CDR3 protein: CASSYSDSITQYF
V gene: TRBV28; CDR3 protein: CASSLPSYEQYF
V gene: TRBV5-6; CDR3 protein: CASTPWVGGPEAFF
V gene: TRBV7-6; CDR3 protein: CASSLAGARDEQFF
V gene: TRBV6-2/TRBV6-3; CDR3 protein: CASSYNSGTYTGELFF
V gene: TRBV6-5; CDR3 protein: CASSYSGTRGEQYF
V gene: TRBV10-3; CDR3 protein: CAISESRIDESEQFF
V gene: TRBV6-2/TRBV6-3; CDR3 protein: CASSYWASGRAAEQFF
V gene: TRBV19; CDR3 protein: CASSIGSNYGYTF
V gene: TRBV12-3/TRBV12-4; CDR3 protein: CASSLIPPGQGSEQYF
V gene: TRBV7-9; CDR3 protein: CASSSPRHLEQFF
V gene: TRBV5-1; CDR3 protein: CASSSSLRETQYF
V gene: TRBV29-1; CDR3 protein: CSADYETGELFF
V gene: TRBV14; CDR3 protein: CASSYNGGGANVLTF
V gene: TRBV19; CDR3 protein: CASSIEMYDTNEKLFF
V gene: TRBV6-9; CDR3 protein: CASSRGEEDFSEQFF
V gene: TRBV24-1; CDR3 protein: CATSDSGGGNYNEQFF
V gene: TRBV7-2; CDR3 protein: CASSSPGVRSHEQYF
V gene: TRBV6-1; CDR3 protein: CASSSMNTEAFF
V gene: TRBV5-1; CDR3 protein: CASSLETNRRNTEAFF
V gene: TRBV7-2; CDR3 protein: CASRPTGSGNTIYF
V gene: TRBV11-2; CDR3 protein: CASSLDAGPYEQYF
V gene: TRBV7-2; CDR3 protein: CASSSGGNLYEQYF
V gene: TRBV7-2; CDR3 protein: CASSLAADTQYF